This entry concerns a single T cell receptor beta chain. Its antigen is undetermined. This sample was included in a study of cytotoxic CD8 clonotypes in ibrutinib-treated CLL. The repertoire was sequenced with immunoSEQ multiplex PCR; TCRdb's copy has only in-frame clones and lacks some. The table includes around 200,000 clones, about four fifths detected once. Germline assignment: CDR1 ENHRY and CDR2 SYGVKD. The CDR3 totals 13 residues. Trimming shortened V by 4 bases and J by 2 bases, and 8 bases separated the two germline ends. The study's findings and limits: Clonality increased at ibrutinib response, then returned toward baseline at progression.

The sequencing used PBMCs, collected after 12 months of ibrutinib treatment. This rearrangement joins TRBV10-3 to TRBJ2-5; D ambiguous. The source of this sequence is a human donor with chronic lymphocytic leukemia. CDR3 in amino acids: CAISGGGQETQYF. The CDR3, as DNA: TGTGCCATCAGTGGGGGTGGACAAGAGACCCAGTACTTC.